These 25 T cell receptor beta chains originate from one sample sequenced in a study of beta chain features in type 1 diabetes. The study's findings and limits: The study found moderately but significantly shorter TCRB CDR3s in all four CD4+ subsets of Type 1 diabetes patients.

Which antigens these TCRs recognize remains unknown. TCRB transcripts that were expressed got sequenced, as all of the isolated RNA had been reverse transcribed. Measured with immunoSEQ multiplex PCR; TCRdb has only the in-frame clones, and not every one. Of around 16,000 clones detected, 70% appear once; the ten largest clones hold 0.79%. Specimen: stem cell memory CD4+ T cells from blood. The receptor source for this set is a man aged 30-40 years with type 1 diabetes.

In this sample, this clone turned up a few times. J is TRBJ2-2 and V is TRBV7-3; D gene unclear. Germline assignment: CDR1 SGHTA and CDR2 FQGTGA. Trimming shortened V by 4 bases and J by 2 bases, and 8 bases separated the two germline ends. This CDR3 has 14 amino acids. CDR3 region: CASSSSINTGELFF. For the CDR3, the DNA is TGTGCCAGCAGCTCCTCTATTAACACCGGGGAGCTGTTTTTT. Looking up the rest from reference TRBV7-3 and TRBJ2-2 gives the full variable domain: GAGVSQTPSNKVTEKGKYVELRCDPISGHTALYWYRQSLGQGPEFLIYFQGTGAADDSGLPNDRFFAVRPEGSVSTLKIQRTERGDSAVYLCASSSSINTGELFFGEGSRLTVL.

The chain is built from TRBV29-1 and TRBJ1-6, with 10 bases that match TRBD1. CDR3 length equals 15 residues. Per the germline V gene, CDR1 is SQVTM and CDR2 is ANQGSEA. With 0 bases clipped from V and 6 bases from J, the junction kept 2 bases outside the gene matches. This CDR3 is CSVEDGDRGNSPLHF. The CDR3 DNA is TGCAGCGTTGAAGATGGGGACAGGGGTAATTCACCCCTCCACTTT.

The rearrangement links TRBV7-2 to TRBJ2-5; 9 bases line up with TRBD1. Trimming cost V 4 bases and J 7 bases; bases outside gene matches: 7. Germline-derived CDR1 and CDR2 are SGHTA and FQGNSA. There are 14 residues in the CDR3. The CDR3, as DNA: TGTGCCAGCAGCTCGGGACAGGGCGGAGGGACCCAGTACTTC. Translation: CASSSGQGGGTQYF.

V is TRBV6-5 and J is TRBJ2-1; TRBD1 matches 7 bases. V trimming: 2 bases; J trimming: 5 bases; junction bases outside the gene matches: 3. CDR1 MNHEY and CDR2 SVGAGI come from the germline V gene. CDR3 length: 14 residues. CDR3 residues: CASSYGTADNEQFF. CDR3 bases: TGTGCCAGCAGTTACGGGACAGCCGACAATGAGCAGTTCTTC.

The J gene is TRBJ1-2, the V gene TRBV6-5; D gene unclear. Looked up from germline, CDR1 is MNHEY and CDR2 is SVGAGI. Deletions cut 4 bases from V and 4 bases from J, with 10 bases between. The CDR3 extends over 13 amino acids. The CDR3 loop is CASSLTGAYGYTF. The CDR3 bases are TGTGCCAGCAGTTTAACCGGAGCCTATGGCTACACCTTC.

The V call is TRBV7-2, the J call TRBJ2-1, with 7 bases that match TRBD2. Germline V lookup: CDR1 SGHTA, CDR2 FQGNSA. The CDR3 sequence is 14 residues long. Trimming at V came to 1 base and at J to 9 bases, leaving 6 bases not matched to a gene. In nucleotides, the CDR3 is TGTGCCAGCAGCTTAGTTGGCGGGGGTGGTGAGCAGTTCTTC. Protein: CASSLVGGGGEQFF.

This clone was found a few times. J is TRBJ2-7 and V is TRBV29-1; possibly TRBD2 for D (5 bases). The CDR3 is 14 residues long. The germline V and J ends were trimmed by 7 bases and 0 bases, with 16 bases remaining between them. Germline values: CDR1 SQVTM, CDR2 ANQGSEA. The CDR3 coding sequence is TGCAGCGCGCTTGACGACGGGGACTCCTACGAGCAGTACTTC. It translates to CSALDDGDSYEQYF.

The chain employs TRBV6-5 and TRBJ2-1; TRBD2 aligns across 11 bases. The CDR3 is 16 amino acids. Per germline, CDR1 MNHEY and CDR2 SVGAGI. V shed 4 bases, J shed 6 bases, and the junction held 8 bases outside the gene matches. CDR3 in amino acids: CASSSLAGGPPNEQFF. Here the CDR3 DNA reads TGTGCCAGCAGTTCCCTAGCGGGGGGCCCCCCCAATGAGCAGTTCTTC.

Here the CDR3 DNA reads TGTGCCAGCAGTCGACAGGTCGTGGCAAGAGAGACCCAGTACTTC. This translates into CASSRQVVARETQYF. The chain uses TRBV28 and TRBJ2-5; D possibly corresponds to TRBD1 (6 bases). V lost 5 bases to trimming and J lost 4 bases, with 17 bases between them. The CDR3 runs to 15 residues. Germline assignment: CDR1 MDHEN and CDR2 SYDVKM. Looking up the rest from reference TRBV28 and TRBJ2-5 gives the full variable domain: DVKVTQSSRYLVKRTGEKVFLECVQDMDHENMFWYRQDPGLGLRLIYFSYDVKMKEKGDIPEGYSVSREKKERFSLILESASTNQTSMYLCASSRQVVARETQYFGPGTRLLVL.

The sample holds a few counts of this clone. This chain connects TRBV27 to TRBJ2-1, with 8 bases lining up with TRBD2. From germline, CDR1 is MNHEY and CDR2 SMNVEV (reference sequence). The CDR3 contains 16 residues. The V and J ends lost 1 base and 6 bases, in that order; junction bases with no gene match: 8. CDR3 bases: TGTGCCAGCAGTTTATTCAGGGGACTAGAAGTCAATGAGCAGTTCTTC. The encoded protein is CASSLFRGLEVNEQFF.

V usage is TRBV27 and J usage is TRBJ2-3; the D gene is possibly TRBD1 (6 bases). The ends were cut back, 10 bases at V and 2 bases at J, with 25 bases in the middle. This CDR3 is built from 17 residues. CDR1 and CDR2 from the germline V gene are MNHEY and SMNVEV (reference sequence). The CDR3 spells CATPFARARGITDTQYF. CDR3 in DNA: TGTGCCACCCCATTCGCGCGGGCCAGGGGCATCACAGATACGCAGTATTTT.

This chain uses TRBV4-3 with TRBJ1-4; tentatively, D is TRBD1 (6 bases). The CDR3 sequence is 15 residues long. The V end lost 0 bases, the J end lost 13 bases, and 18 bases lay between the germline ends. Germline V gives CDR1 LGHNA, CDR2 YSLEER. The CDR3 nucleotides are TGCGCCAGCAGCCAAGAGAGAGCGGGGGGCCGTTTACTGTTTTTT. Protein product: CASSQERAGGRLLFF.

The rearrangement links TRBV7-8 to TRBJ2-7; a weak D match, TRBD2 (5 bases). This CDR3 contains 15 residues. V lost 4 bases and J lost 0, with 13 bases in between. CDR1 and CDR2 from the germline V gene are SGHVS and FQNEAQ. CDR3 DNA: TGTGCCAGCAGCTCTCTAGCCGTGAGCTCCTACGAGCAGTACTTC. It encodes CASSSLAVSSYEQYF.

The chain couples TRBV7-2 to TRBJ1-1, with TRBD1 identical over 7 bases. Looked up from germline, CDR1 is SGHTA and CDR2 is FQGNSA. V was clipped by 7 bases and J by 1 base; unmatched bases: 12. This CDR3 is 16 amino acids long. CDR3 coding DNA: TGTGCCAGCAACAGAGCAGAGACAGGGAAGAACACTGAAGCTTTCTTT. It yields the protein CASNRAETGKNTEAFF.

This rearrangement joins TRBV6-7 to TRBJ2-5; tentative D call: TRBD2 (6 bases). TRBV6-7 carries the ORF label, with uncertain function. Trimming pared 2 bases from V and 2 bases from J, leaving 27 bases between. The CDR3 consists of 20 residues. The CDR3 bases are TGTGCCAGCAGTTACCCCGCCGCGGGGACCCACCAACTTACACAAGAGACCCAGTACTTC. This sequence encodes CASSYPAAGTHQLTQETQYF.

V is TRBV6-6 and J is TRBJ2-5; D not certain. This CDR3 comprises 13 residues. From germline, CDR1 is MNHNY and CDR2 SVGAGI (reference sequence). Deletions cut 6 bases from V and 3 bases from J, with 11 bases between. CDR3 in DNA: TGTGCCAGCAGCAGTGTTTCCGAAGAGACCCAGTACTTC. It translates to CASSSVSEETQYF.

This clone was detected a few times. J is TRBJ2-2 and V is TRBV10-3; 9 nucleotides align to TRBD1. CDR3 size: 16 residues. The trim removed 4 bases at V and 5 bases at J, leaving 8 bases unmatched. Germline V gene data show CDR1 as ENHRY and CDR2 as SYGVKD. For the CDR3, the DNA is TGTGCCATCAGTGGGCGGGGACAGGGACCTACCGGGGAGCTGTTTTTT. It translates to CAISGRGQGPTGELFF.

The chain has TRBV15 and TRBJ1-3; no reliable D call. The CDR3 is made up of 17 amino acids. Germline V gives CDR1 LNHNV, CDR2 YYDKDF (reference sequence). The ends were cut back, 6 bases at V and 0 bases at J, with 18 bases in the middle. CDR3 in DNA: TGTGCCACCAGTCGCTCGCCCGGAAGGAGCTCTGGAAACACCATATATTTT. As protein: CATSRSPGRSSGNTIYF.

This clone has a handful of counts. The rearrangement uses TRBV5-1 and TRBJ2-1; D call uncertain. Germline values: CDR1 SGHRS, CDR2 YFSETQ. CDR3 length: 15 amino acids. With 7 bases removed from V and 2 bases from J, the gap between germline ends came to 16 bases. Written as DNA, the CDR3 is TGCGCCAGCCTTCCGGTCCCTAACGCCTACAATGAGCAGTTCTTC. Translation gives CASLPVPNAYNEQFF.

The chain employs TRBV30 and TRBJ2-7, with 10 bases fitting TRBD2. Germline V lookup: CDR1 GTSNPN, CDR2 SVGIG (reference sequence). The CDR3 runs 15 residues. V was pared by 0 bases and J by 5 bases, with 7 bases of the junction left unmatched. DNA for the CDR3: TGTGCCTGGAGTGTAAAGGGACTAGCGAGGGACGAGCAGTACTTC. It encodes CAWSVKGLARDEQYF.

This clone was detected once. The chain links TRBV12-5 to TRBJ2-5, with 8 bases lining up with TRBD2. V shed 0 bases and J 5 bases; nucleotides not matched to a gene: 8. Germline lookup yields CDR1 LGHNT and CDR2 FRNRAP. The CDR3 has 16 residues. CDR3 region: CASGLVYGGAVETQYF. The DNA of the CDR3 is TGTGCTAGTGGTTTGGTATACGGGGGGGCCGTGGAGACCCAGTACTTC.

This sequence joins TRBV5-1 and TRBJ2-5, with 13 bases fitting TRBD2. The last part of the DNA fits TRBJ2-7 better; the J call may be wrong. Germline V gene lookup returns CDR1 SGHRS and CDR2 YFSETQ. There are 16 residues in the CDR3. CDR3 coding DNA: TGCGCCAGCAGCTTGGGACTAGCGGGGGGCGCCTACGAGCAGTACTTC. It encodes CASSLGLAGGAYEQYF.

The chain couples TRBV4-2 to TRBJ2-5; 10 nucleotides line up with TRBD2. Germline V lookup: CDR1 LGHNA, CDR2 YNFKEQ. This CDR3 comprises 22 residues. The ends lost 4 bases at V and 3 bases at J; junction bases unmatched: 26. CDR3 residues: CASSPARSASGGDPRIKETQYF. The CDR3 nucleotides read TGTGCCAGCAGCCCGGCCAGGTCGGCTAGCGGGGGAGACCCTAGAATAAAAGAGACCCAGTACTTC.

This clone has more than one count but fewer than ten. The genes are TRBV6-5 and TRBJ2-2; TRBD1 aligns across 9 bases. The CDR3 totals 15 residues. The ends lost 5 bases at V and 4 bases at J; junction bases unmatched: 5. Germline CDR1 is MNHEY and CDR2 is SVGAGI. This CDR3 reads CASSPGQGTTGELFF. The CDR3 DNA reads as TGTGCCAGCAGTCCGGGACAGGGTACCACCGGGGAGCTGTTTTTT.

The chain uses TRBV5-4 and TRBJ2-1, with 8 positions matching TRBD2. Germline values: CDR1 SGHNT, CDR2 YYREEE (reference sequence). The CDR3 length is 15 residues. Unmatched junction bases numbered 5, after V lost 4 bases and J lost 2 bases. The CDR3 bases are TGTGCCAGCAGCATACTAGCGGACCCCTACAATGAGCAGTTCTTC. Translating it yields CASSILADPYNEQFF.